These T cell receptor beta chains were read from a single sample in a study of T cell repertoires in cytomegalovirus infection. TCRdb passed the reads through MiXCR, listing each CDR3 protein once. Of some 250,000 distinct CDR3 sequences in the sample, 8% to 9.5% were seen once. Input material: PBMCs. These receptors all stem from a human donor in good health (CMV status not recorded). Some clones in this sample may be carry-over from other donors' samples. Each CDR3 is given with its conserved first and last residue. The order of the fields is V gene, J gene, clone size, D gene, CDR3 protein, CDR3 DNA. The D gene is left open where the match is weak. Some rows mark clone size as missing; the rest say once, few, many or name a class of expanded clone.

>TRBV7-9|TRBJ1-2|many|.
CASSPDGTYGYTF
TGTGCCAGCAGCCCGGACGGAACCTATGGCTACACCTTC
>TRBV12-3/TRBV12-4|TRBJ1-6|many|.
CASSLAGESPLHF
TGTGCCAGCAGTTTAGCAGGTGAATCACCCCTCCACTTT
>TRBV6-2/TRBV6-3|TRBJ1-5|few|TRBD1
CASSYRDRDDQPQHF
TGTGCCAGCAGTTACCGAGACAGGGACGATCAGCCCCAGCATTTT
>TRBV7-2|TRBJ2-1|.|.
CASSLNFGDGQFF
TGTGCCAGCAGCTTAAACTTCGGGGATGGGCAGTTCTTC
>TRBV12-3/TRBV12-4|TRBJ2-5|few|.
CASRRQAQETQYF
TGTGCCAGCAGGCGACAAGCTCAAGAGACCCAGTACTTC
>TRBV7-2|TRBJ1-1|many|TRBD1
CASSLAGDPGGAFF
TGTGCCAGCAGCTTAGCGGGGGATCCAGGGGGAGCTTTCTTT
>TRBV5-5|TRBJ2-5|many|.
CASSLWGIPRETQYF
TGTGCCAGCAGCTTGTGGGGGATCCCAAGAGAGACCCAGTACTTC
>TRBV7-6|TRBJ1-6|few|.
CASSLGGGTGGGSPLHF
TGTGCCAGCAGCTTAGGCGGTGGGACCGGGGGTGGTTCACCCCTCCACTTT
>TRBV20-1|TRBJ1-1|many|.
CSAKIREGGNTEAFF
TGCAGTGCTAAAATACGGGAGGGCGGGAACACTGAAGCTTTCTTT
>TRBV9|TRBJ2-3|.|.
CASGKGADTQYF
TGTGCCAGCGGGAAGGGGGCAGATACGCAGTATTTT
>TRBV29-1|TRBJ1-1|.|.
CSVEDDTEAFF
TGCAGCGTTGAAGATGACACTGAAGCTTTCTTT
>TRBV12-3/TRBV12-4|TRBJ2-3|many|.
CASSFGTLSLPTDTQYF
TGTGCCAGCAGTTTTGGGACCCTGTCCCTCCCCACAGATACGCAGTATTTT
>TRBV7-2|TRBJ1-1|.|.
CASCLGWEGSDTEAFF
TGTGCCAGCTGCTTAGGGTGGGAGGGCTCTGACACTGAAGCTTTCTTT